These T cell receptor beta chains were read from a single sample in a study of T cell responses to AZD1222 COVID-19 vaccine. Assay: immunoSEQ multiplex PCR; the TCRdb copy retains only in-frame clones and omits some. The data hold some 150,000 clones, with roughly 93% observed a single time. The specimen was peripheral blood, collected 28 days after the second AZD1222 dose. These TCRs come from an adult who received the AZD1222 COVID-19 vaccine. The CDR3 runs from the conserved cysteine through the conserved F or W. A D gene is named only where the DNA matches it firmly. The size entry is marked missing in some rows and otherwise reads once, few, many or a size class.

d_gene	v_gene	abundance	j_gene	CDR3nt	CDR3aa
TRBD1	TRBV5-1	NA	TRBJ1-5	TGCGCCAGCAGCCAAACAGGGGAGAATCAGCCCCAGCATTTT	CASSQTGENQPQHF
NA	TRBV30	once	TRBJ1-6	TGTGCCTGGAGTAGGGCCCTGAGCTCCTATAATTCACCCCTCCACTTT	CAWSRALSSYNSPLHF
NA	TRBV6-5	NA	TRBJ1-6	TGTGCCAGCAGGGGCGGGGGATCCTATAATTCACCCCTCCACTTT	CASRGGGSYNSPLHF
NA	TRBV7-5	NA	TRBJ1-1	TGTGTCAGAAGCTTAGTCCCCAGACAGGGGCCGGTATCTGGTGCGGTACTGAACACTGAAGCTTTCTTT	CVRSLVPRQGPVSGAVLNTEAFF
NA	TRBV7-9	NA	TRBJ2-1	TGTGCCAGCAGCCCCCCTGGGGGATACAATGAGCAGTTCTTC	CASSPPGGYNEQFF
NA	TRBV7-9	NA	TRBJ1-1	TGTGCCAGCAGCTCCCCCGACGGACTTGATGAAGCTTTCTTT	CASSSPDGLDEAFF
NA	TRBV12-3/TRBV12-4	NA	TRBJ2-1	TGTGCCAGCAGTCAGGACTCACTGGAGCAGTTCTTC	CASSQDSLEQFF
TRBD1	TRBV12-5	NA	TRBJ1-5	TGTGCTAGTGGTTTGACAGGGGAAGGCAATCAGCCCCAGCATTTT	CASGLTGEGNQPQHF
TRBD1	TRBV5-5	NA	TRBJ1-6	TGTGCCAGCAGCTTTTCCGGGACAGGAAATTCACCCCTCCACTTT	CASSFSGTGNSPLHF
NA	TRBV10-3	NA	TRBJ1-1	TGTGCCATCACGGGGGGGGAGAACACTGAAGCTTTCTTT	CAITGGENTEAFF
NA	TRBV19	NA	TRBJ1-1	TGTGCCAGTAAAAAAACTCCGGGACCTTGGAACACTGAAGCTTTCTTT	CASKKTPGPWNTEAFF
NA	TRBV5-4	NA	TRBJ1-1	TGTGCCAGCACCTCCGGGGGTCTGAACACTGAAGCTTTCTTT	CASTSGGLNTEAFF
NA	TRBV15	once	TRBJ1-1	TGTGCCACCAGCAGAGAGGCAGGGGTGACTGAAGCTTTCTTT	CATSREAGVTEAFF
NA	TRBV6-5	NA	TRBJ2-4	TGTGCCAGCACTCGGGGTACGGCCAAAAACATTCAGTACTTC	CASTRGTAKNIQYF
NA	TRBV6-6	NA	TRBJ1-6	TGTGCCAGCAGACCCTCCGACAGAGATAATTCACCCCTCCACTTT	CASRPSDRDNSPLHF
NA	TRBV11-2	once	TRBJ1-1	TGTGCCAGCAGCGTGAGCAGACTGGGAAGGAGAACTGAAGCTTTCTTT	CASSVSRLGRRTEAFF
NA	TRBV28	NA	TRBJ2-2	TGTGCCAGCAGTGAATACGGGCAGGGGAACACCGGGGAGCTGTTTTTT	CASSEYGQGNTGELFF
NA	TRBV19	NA	TRBJ1-5	TGTGCCAGTAGTATCAGCGCAATAATACATAGCAATCAGCCCCAGCATTTT	CASSISAIIHSNQPQHF
NA	TRBV10-2	NA	TRBJ1-2	TGCGCCAGCAGTGAGTCAACCTGGGGCTACACCTTC	CASSESTWGYTF
NA	TRBV6-5	few	TRBJ2-7	TGTGCCAGCAGCGGGATGTATGTCTACGAGCAGTACTTC	CASSGMYVYEQYF
TRBD2	TRBV7-3	NA	TRBJ2-2	TGTGCCAGCAGCTTAACCGTAGCGGGGGGCCTTAAATCCGGGGAGCTGTTTTTT	CASSLTVAGGLKSGELFF
NA	TRBV5-1	once	TRBJ1-1	TGCGCCAGCAGCTTGTCGGGTCTGAGAACTGAAGCTTTCTTT	CASSLSGLRTEAFF
NA	TRBV4-1	NA	TRBJ2-5	TGCGCCAGCAGCCTGGGACTTCAAGAGACCCAGTACTTC	CASSLGLQETQYF
NA	TRBV18	NA	TRBJ1-4	TGTGCCAGCTCACTGATGGATAATGAAAAACTGTTTTTT	CASSLMDNEKLFF
NA	TRBV6-1	NA	TRBJ1-2	TGTGCCAGCAGTGAGTTTTTGGCCGATGGCTACACCTTC	CASSEFLADGYTF
NA	TRBV24-1	NA	TRBJ2-3	TGTGCCACCAGTCATGCTGCAGATACGCAGTATTTT	CATSHAADTQYF
NA	TRBV25-1	NA	TRBJ2-1	TGTGCCAGCAGTTACTGGGACTCCGGGCCCTACAATGAGCAGTTCTTC	CASSYWDSGPYNEQFF
NA	TRBV27	NA	TRBJ1-6	TGTGCCAGCAGTTTTCCAGGTGGCTCACCCCTCCACTTT	CASSFPGGSPLHF
NA	TRBV29-1	NA	TRBJ1-5	TGCAGCGTGCGGACAGCTCCCAATCAGCCCCAGCATTTT	CSVRTAPNQPQHF
NA	TRBV18	NA	TRBJ2-7	TGTGCCAGCTCACCAGACAGATCCGAGCAGTACTTC	CASSPDRSEQYF
TRBD2	TRBV5-1	NA	TRBJ2-1	TGCGCCAGCAGCTCCGGGACTAGCTCCGACAATGAGCAGTTCTTC	CASSSGTSSDNEQFF
TRBD2	TRBV29-1	NA	TRBJ2-7	TGCAGCGTACTAGCGGGAGGAACTGAGCAGTACTTC	CSVLAGGTEQYF
NA	TRBV2	NA	TRBJ1-5	TGTGCCAGCAGTTATAGCAATCAGCCCCAGCATTTT	CASSYSNQPQHF
NA	TRBV19	NA	TRBJ2-7	TGTGCCAGTAGTATCCCCGGACAGACTCTCTACGAGCAGTACTTC	CASSIPGQTLYEQYF
TRBD1	TRBV2	once	TRBJ2-3	TGTGCCAGTCGCTGGGACAGGGCTGCTAGCACAGATACGCAGTATTTT	CASRWDRAASTDTQYF
NA	TRBV18	NA	TRBJ1-1	TGTGCCAGCTCACCCCGTCAGGGAGAAGCTTTCTTT	CASSPRQGEAFF
TRBD1	TRBV27	NA	TRBJ1-6	TGTGCCAGCAGTTTAATGTGGGGGACAGGGAGGAATTCACCCCTCCACTTT	CASSLMWGTGRNSPLHF
NA	TRBV10-3	once	TRBJ1-1	TGTGCCATCAGCCGGGAGCGGGGGAGGGGGAACACTGAAGCTTTCTTT	CAISRERGRGNTEAFF
TRBD1	TRBV7-2	NA	TRBJ1-5	TGTGCCAGCAGCTTGTCAACAGGGGATAGCAATCAGCCCCAGCATTTT	CASSLSTGDSNQPQHF
NA	TRBV14	few	TRBJ2-1	TGTGCCAGCAGCCTTGTAGGGAGCGAGCAGTTCTTC	CASSLVGSEQFF